These 6 T cell receptor beta chains came from one sample sequenced in a study of human T cells and chemical hapten exposure. TCRdb recomputed calls from the RACE reads with MiXCR, one row per CDR3 protein. This sample has about 84,000 distinct CDR3 sequences, with 10% to 12% found just once. The time point was: patch test 3, about 24 weeks after DPC sensitization. Treatment noted: therapeutic diphenylcyclopropenone sensitization with weekly scalp DPC. The sample in question was whole blood, obtained in connection with sensitization to the hapten diphenylcyclopropenone (DPC). All receptors come from a woman between 45 and 65 years old with alopecia areata. Some clones in this sample may be carry-over from other donors' samples.

Many counts were recorded for this clonotype. This chain links TRBV11-3 with TRBJ2-1, with D uncertain. CDR1 and CDR2 from the germline V gene are SGHNT and YENEEA. CDR3 length: 13 residues. Trimming removed 5 bases from V and 0 bases from J, with 5 bases in between. The CDR3 sequence is CASSPISYNEQFF. The CDR3 DNA reads TGTGCCAGCAGCCCGATCTCCTACAATGAGCAGTTCTTC.

The CDR3 DNA follows: TGTGCCAGCAGTGAAACTAGCGGGAGGATAGGGGATACGCAGTATTTT. Translation gives CASSETSGRIGDTQYF. The rearrangement joins TRBV2 to TRBJ2-3, with 12 bases aligning to TRBD2. Germline CDR1 SNHLY, CDR2 FYNNEI. The CDR3 has 16 residues. After removal of 2 bases from V and 6 bases from J, the junction contained 6 bases not matched to a gene.

This clonotype was seen at least ten times. V is TRBV4-1 and J is TRBJ2-7, with 7 positions matching TRBD1. Germline assignment: CDR1 MGHRA and CDR2 YSYEKL. V was pared by 2 bases and J by 3 bases, with 7 bases of the junction left unmatched. The CDR3 contains 15 residues. The CDR3 loop reads CASSQQTGESYEQYF. The CDR3 DNA reads as TGCGCCAGCAGCCAACAAACAGGGGAGAGCTACGAGCAGTACTTC.

The V call is TRBV29-1, the J call TRBJ2-2, with D possibly being TRBD1 or TRBD2 (5 bases each). The CDR3 extends over 14 amino acids. V was shortened by 4 bases and J by 4 bases, with 13 bases between the two germline ends. Germline lookup yields CDR1 SQVTM and CDR2 ANQGSEA. Here the CDR3 DNA reads TGCAGCGTTGCCGGGACGCCGACCACCGGGGAGCTGTTTTTT. Encoded protein: CSVAGTPTTGELFF.

This clonotype was counted between two and nine times. J is TRBJ2-7 and V is TRBV18, with D tentatively TRBD2 (5 bases). Germline assignment: CDR1 KGHSH and CDR2 LQKENI. The CDR3 extends over 16 amino acids. The V and J ends lost 2 bases and 2 bases respectively, with 16 bases between them. CDR3 sequence reads: CASSPGSPAAPYEQYF. The CDR3 DNA reads as TGTGCCAGCTCACCAGGGAGCCCCGCAGCCCCCTACGAGCAGTACTTC.

This clonotype was recorded many times. The chain is built from TRBV6-2 or TRBV6-3 and TRBJ1-1; a weak D match, TRBD1 (5 bases). This CDR3 contains 12 residues. The V gene's germline CDR1 is MNHEY and CDR2 SVGEGT. The V end was cut by 0 bases, the J end by 11 bases, with 10 bases between. CDR3 DNA: TGTGCCAGCAGTTACTCGAGGGGACGGGCTTTCTTT. Protein product: CASSYSRGRAFF.